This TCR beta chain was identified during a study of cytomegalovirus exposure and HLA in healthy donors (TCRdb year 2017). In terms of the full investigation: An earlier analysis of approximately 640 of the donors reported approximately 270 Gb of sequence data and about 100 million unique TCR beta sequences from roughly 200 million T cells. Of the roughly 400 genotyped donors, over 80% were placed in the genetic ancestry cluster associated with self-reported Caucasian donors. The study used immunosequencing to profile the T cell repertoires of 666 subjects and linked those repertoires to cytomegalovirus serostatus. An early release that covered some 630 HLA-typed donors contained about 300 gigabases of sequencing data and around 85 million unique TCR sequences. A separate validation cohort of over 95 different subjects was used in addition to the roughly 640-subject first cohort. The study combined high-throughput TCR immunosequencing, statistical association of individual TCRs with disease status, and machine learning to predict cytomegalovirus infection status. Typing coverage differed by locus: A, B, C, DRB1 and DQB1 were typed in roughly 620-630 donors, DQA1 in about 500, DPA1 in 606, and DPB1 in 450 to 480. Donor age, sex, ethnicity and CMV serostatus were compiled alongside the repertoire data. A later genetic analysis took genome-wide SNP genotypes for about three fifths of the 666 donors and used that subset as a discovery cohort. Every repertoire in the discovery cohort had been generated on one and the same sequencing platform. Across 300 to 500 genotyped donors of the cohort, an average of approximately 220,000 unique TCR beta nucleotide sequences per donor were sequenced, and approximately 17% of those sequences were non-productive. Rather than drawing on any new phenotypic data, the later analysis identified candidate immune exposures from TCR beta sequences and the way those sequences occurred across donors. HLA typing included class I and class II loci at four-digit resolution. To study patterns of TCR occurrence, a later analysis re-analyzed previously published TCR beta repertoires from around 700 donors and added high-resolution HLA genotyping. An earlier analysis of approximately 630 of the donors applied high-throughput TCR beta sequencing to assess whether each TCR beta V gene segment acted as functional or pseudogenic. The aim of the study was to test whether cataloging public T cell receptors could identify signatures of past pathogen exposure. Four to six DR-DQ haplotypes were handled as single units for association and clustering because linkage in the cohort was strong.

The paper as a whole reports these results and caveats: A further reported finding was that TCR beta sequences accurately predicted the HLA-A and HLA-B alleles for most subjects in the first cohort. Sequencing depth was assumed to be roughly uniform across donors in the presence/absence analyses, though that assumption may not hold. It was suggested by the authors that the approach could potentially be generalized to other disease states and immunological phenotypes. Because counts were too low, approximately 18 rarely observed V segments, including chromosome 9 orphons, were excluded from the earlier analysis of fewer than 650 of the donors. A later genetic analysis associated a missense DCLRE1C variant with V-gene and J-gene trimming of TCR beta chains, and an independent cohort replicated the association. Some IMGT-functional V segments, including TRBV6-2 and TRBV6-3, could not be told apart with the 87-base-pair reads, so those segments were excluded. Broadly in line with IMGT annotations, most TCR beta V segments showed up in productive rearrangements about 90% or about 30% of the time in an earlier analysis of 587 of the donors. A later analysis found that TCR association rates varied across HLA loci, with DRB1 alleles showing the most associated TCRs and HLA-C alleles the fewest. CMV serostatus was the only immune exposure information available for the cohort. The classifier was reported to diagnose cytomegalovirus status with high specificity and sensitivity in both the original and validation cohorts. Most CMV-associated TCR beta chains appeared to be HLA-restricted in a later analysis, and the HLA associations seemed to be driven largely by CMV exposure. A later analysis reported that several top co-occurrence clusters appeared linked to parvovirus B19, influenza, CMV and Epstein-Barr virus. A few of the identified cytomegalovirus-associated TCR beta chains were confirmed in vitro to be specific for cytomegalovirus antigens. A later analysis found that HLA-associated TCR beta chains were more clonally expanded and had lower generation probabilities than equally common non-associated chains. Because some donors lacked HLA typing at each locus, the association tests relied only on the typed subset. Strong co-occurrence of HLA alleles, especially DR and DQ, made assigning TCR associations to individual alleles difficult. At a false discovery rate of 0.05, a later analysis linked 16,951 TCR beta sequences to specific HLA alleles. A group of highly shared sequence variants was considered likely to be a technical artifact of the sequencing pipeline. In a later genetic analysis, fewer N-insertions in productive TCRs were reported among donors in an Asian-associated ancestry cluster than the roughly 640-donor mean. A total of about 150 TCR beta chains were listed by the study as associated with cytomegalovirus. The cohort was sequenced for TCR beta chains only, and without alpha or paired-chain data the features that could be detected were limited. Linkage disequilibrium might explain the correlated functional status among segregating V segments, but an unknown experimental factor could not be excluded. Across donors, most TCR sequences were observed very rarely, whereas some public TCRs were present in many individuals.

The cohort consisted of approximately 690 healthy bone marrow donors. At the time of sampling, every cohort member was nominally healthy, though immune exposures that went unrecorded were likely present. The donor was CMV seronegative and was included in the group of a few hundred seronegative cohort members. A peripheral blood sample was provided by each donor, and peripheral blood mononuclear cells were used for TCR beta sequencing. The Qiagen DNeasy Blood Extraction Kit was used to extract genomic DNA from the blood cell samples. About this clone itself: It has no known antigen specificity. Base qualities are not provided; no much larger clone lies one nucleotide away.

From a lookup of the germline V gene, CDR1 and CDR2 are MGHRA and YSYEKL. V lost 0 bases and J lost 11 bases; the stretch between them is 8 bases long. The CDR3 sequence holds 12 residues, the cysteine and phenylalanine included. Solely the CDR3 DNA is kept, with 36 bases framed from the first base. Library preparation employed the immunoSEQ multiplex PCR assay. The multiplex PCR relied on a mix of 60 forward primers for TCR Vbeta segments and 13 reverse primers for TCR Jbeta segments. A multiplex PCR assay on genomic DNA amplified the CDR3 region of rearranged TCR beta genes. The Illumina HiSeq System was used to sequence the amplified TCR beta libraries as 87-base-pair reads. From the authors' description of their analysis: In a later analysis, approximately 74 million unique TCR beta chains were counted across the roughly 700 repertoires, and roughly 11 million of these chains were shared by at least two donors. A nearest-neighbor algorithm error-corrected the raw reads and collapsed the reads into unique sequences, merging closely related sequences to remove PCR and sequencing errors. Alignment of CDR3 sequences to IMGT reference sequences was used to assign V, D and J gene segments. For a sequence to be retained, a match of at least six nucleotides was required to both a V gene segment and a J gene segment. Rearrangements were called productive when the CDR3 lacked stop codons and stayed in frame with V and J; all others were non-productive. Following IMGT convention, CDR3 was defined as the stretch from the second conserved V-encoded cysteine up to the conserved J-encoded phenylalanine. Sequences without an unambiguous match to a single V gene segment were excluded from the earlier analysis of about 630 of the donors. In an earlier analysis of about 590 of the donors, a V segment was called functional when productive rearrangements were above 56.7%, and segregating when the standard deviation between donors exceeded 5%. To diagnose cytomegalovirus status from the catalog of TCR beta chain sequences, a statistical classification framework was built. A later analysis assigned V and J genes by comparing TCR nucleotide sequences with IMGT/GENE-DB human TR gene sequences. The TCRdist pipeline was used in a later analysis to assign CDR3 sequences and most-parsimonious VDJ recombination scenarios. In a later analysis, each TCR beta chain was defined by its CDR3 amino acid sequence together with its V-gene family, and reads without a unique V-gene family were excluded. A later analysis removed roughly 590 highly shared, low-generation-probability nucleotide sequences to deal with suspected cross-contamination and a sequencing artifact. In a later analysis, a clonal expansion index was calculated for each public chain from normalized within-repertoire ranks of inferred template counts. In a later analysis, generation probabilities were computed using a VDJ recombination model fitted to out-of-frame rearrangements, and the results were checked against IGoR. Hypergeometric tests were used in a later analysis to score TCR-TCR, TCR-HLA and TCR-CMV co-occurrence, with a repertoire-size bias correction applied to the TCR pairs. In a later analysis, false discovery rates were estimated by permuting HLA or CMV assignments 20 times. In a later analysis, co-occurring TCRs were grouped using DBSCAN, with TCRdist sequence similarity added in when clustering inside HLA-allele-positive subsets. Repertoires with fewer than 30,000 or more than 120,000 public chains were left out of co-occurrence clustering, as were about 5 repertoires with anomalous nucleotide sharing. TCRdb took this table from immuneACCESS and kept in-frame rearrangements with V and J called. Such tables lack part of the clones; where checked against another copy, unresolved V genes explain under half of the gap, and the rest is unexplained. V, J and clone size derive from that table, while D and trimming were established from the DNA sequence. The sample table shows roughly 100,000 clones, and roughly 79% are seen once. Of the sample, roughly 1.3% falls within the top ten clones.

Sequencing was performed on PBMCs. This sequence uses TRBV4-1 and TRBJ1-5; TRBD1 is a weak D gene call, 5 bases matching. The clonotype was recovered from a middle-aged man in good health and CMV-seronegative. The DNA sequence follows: TGCGCCAGCAGCCAAGAGGGGCAGTCCCAGCATTTT. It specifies CASSQEGQSQHF.